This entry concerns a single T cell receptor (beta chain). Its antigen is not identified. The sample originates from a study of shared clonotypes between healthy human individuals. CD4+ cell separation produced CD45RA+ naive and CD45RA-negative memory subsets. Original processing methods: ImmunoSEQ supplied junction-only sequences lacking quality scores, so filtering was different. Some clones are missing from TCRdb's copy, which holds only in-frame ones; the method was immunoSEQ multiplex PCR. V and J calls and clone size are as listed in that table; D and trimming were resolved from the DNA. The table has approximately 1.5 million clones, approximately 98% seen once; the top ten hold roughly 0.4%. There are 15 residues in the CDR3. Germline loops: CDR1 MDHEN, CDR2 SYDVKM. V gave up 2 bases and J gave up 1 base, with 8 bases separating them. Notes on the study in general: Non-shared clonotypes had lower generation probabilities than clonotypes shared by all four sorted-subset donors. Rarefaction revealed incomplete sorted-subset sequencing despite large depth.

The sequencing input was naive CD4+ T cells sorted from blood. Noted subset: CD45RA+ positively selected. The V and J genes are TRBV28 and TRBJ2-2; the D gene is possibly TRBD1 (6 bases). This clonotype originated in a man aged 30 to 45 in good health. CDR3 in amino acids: CASSLTGKNTGELFF. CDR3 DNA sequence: TGTGCCAGCAGTTTAACAGGGAAGAACACCGGGGAGCTGTTTTTT.